Listed here is a single T cell receptor (beta chain). The antigen is undetermined. These data belong to a study of CXCR3-negative and CXCR3-positive naive CD8 T cells. Overall study findings and caveats: Diversity was high in both naive subsets and much lower in memory cells. Whereas memory cells differed, naive CXCR3-negative and CXCR3-positive cells shared similar TRBV-TRBJ usage. Naive subsets did not differ in surface CD5, and the authors estimated TCR strength using properties of the TRB CDR3.

Under 350,000 cells per CD8+ T cell subset were flow-sorted in triplicate. Germline V gene sequence: CDR1 SGHRS, CDR2 YFSETQ. The CDR3 runs to 15 residues. The study made its TRB cDNA libraries by 5' RACE, adding UMI labels. With the 5' RACE reads reprocessed, TCRdb shows one record per CDR3 protein and no DNA. Found here are about 41,000 distinct CDR3 sequences; the top ten clones hold around 2%. The clonotype was recovered from a human donor in good health. Some clones in this sample may be carry-over from other donors' samples. V is TRBV5-1 and J is TRBJ2-7; the TRBD2 assignment by TCRdb is unverifiable without DNA. Sequenced material: naive CXCR3- CD8+ T cells from blood. Sample subset: CD45RO-CCR7+CD27+CD95- naive CD8+ T cells lacking CXCR3 (TNR3-). CDR3 in amino acids: CASSFVLAGAGEQYF.